This T cell receptor (beta chain) was found in a study of blood T cells in healthy people across ages. A second roughly 6 to 11 cycle PCR used barcoded and J-beta primers. TCRdb fed the 5' RACE reads into MiXCR, producing one record per CDR3 protein. The data contain about 400,000 distinct CDR3 sequences, 45% to 60% of them singletons. Study-level findings and limits: Naive T cell percentage showed a strong correlation with the diversity of TCR beta.

In this sample, this clonotype turned up a few times. Its specificity is not known. The CDR3 is 15 residues long. V was cut by 1 base and J by 8 bases, with 14 bases left in between. Looked up from germline, CDR1 is LGHNA and CDR2 is YSLEER. Every participating donor contributed 8.5 to 10 milliliters of peripheral blood through a draw. V usage is TRBV4-3 and J usage is TRBJ1-4; D not resolved. The material sequenced was blood. The receptor was isolated from a man between 60 and 70 years old in good health. The CDR3 protein is CASSQGGRGGEKLFF. CDR3 in DNA: TGCGCCAGCAGCCAAGGTGGCCGGGGTGGAGAAAAACTGTTTTTT.